This T cell receptor (beta chain) was profiled in a study of T cell changes during pregnancy in multiple sclerosis. The method was immunoSEQ multiplex PCR; TCRdb's version includes in-frame clones alone and lacks a portion of them. The data contain around 50,000 clones, approximately 95% of them singletons. CDR1 is SGHNT, CDR2 YYREEE, per germline (reference sequence). V lost 4 bases, J lost 2 bases, and 9 bases lay in between. This CDR3 is 13 amino acids long. The chain combines TRBV5-4 with TRBJ2-5, with TRBD2 as a possible D gene (5 bases). Sequenced here: CD4+ T cells from peripheral blood mononuclear cells, sampled in the first trimester of pregnancy. The origin of this receptor is a female donor with multiple sclerosis, enrolled in a pregnancy study. CDR3 bases: TGTGCCAGCAGCCCGGGGAAACAAGAGACCCAGTACTTC. Its protein is CASSPGKQETQYF.